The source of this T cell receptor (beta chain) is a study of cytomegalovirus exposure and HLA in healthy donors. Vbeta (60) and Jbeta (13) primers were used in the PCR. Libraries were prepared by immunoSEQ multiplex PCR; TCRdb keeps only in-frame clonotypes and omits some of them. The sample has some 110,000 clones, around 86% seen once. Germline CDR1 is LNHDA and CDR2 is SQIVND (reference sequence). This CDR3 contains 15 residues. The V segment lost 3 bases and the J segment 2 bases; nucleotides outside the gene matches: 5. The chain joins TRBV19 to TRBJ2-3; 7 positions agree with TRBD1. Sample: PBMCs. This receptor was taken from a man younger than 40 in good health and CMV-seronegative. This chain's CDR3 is CASSITGAITDTQYF. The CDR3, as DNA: TGTGCCAGTAGTATTACAGGGGCGATCACAGATACGCAGTATTTT. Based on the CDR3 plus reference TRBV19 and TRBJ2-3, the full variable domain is DGGITQSPKYLFRKEGQNVTLSCEQNLNHDAMYWYRQDPGQGLRLIYYSQIVNDFQKGDIAEGYSVSREKKESFPLTVTSAQKNPTAFYLCASSITGAITDTQYFGPGTRLTVL.